The 19 T cell receptor beta chains below come from one sample, sequenced in a study of OX40 agonist ivuxolimab in advanced cancers. The repertoire was sequenced with immunoSEQ multiplex PCR; TCRdb's copy has only in-frame clones and lacks some. This table holds just over 90,000 clones, approximately 92% found once. The source material was CD4+ or CD8+ T cells sorted from blood, sampled in a trial of the OX40 agonist ivuxolimab. These receptors all stem from an adult with an advanced solid tumor such as melanoma, head and neck, liver or kidney cancer.

The V and J genes are TRBV5-1 and TRBJ2-7, with 7 positions matching TRBD2. The V segment lost 0 bases and the J segment 7 bases; nucleotides outside the gene matches: 10. The germline gives CDR1 SGHRS, CDR2 YFSETQ. The CDR3 runs to 15 residues. Here the CDR3 DNA reads TGCGCCAGCAGCTTGGGCGGGCGGGAAGCGGGGGAGCAGTACTTC. Translation gives CASSLGGREAGEQYF.

V gene TRBV7-2 combines with J gene TRBJ2-1; the D gene is possibly TRBD2 (5 bases). Germline V gives CDR1 SGHTA, CDR2 FQGNSA. The CDR3 is made up of 18 amino acids. V was cut by 5 bases and J by 1 base, with 21 bases left in between. The CDR3 here is CASSPSFVESGSYNEQFF. CDR3 bases: TGTGCCAGCAGCCCCTCCTTTGTGGAGAGCGGATCCTACAATGAGCAGTTCTTC.

The chain combines TRBV20-1 with TRBJ1-2; D is ambiguous. Germline V CDR1 and CDR2: DFQATT, SNEGSKA (reference sequence). Trimming shortened V by 6 bases and J by 3 bases, and 5 bases separated the two germline ends. The CDR3 totals 10 residues. For the CDR3, the DNA is TGCAGTGCCCTGGACTATGGCTACACCTTC. This translates into CSALDYGYTF.

The chain combines TRBV28 with TRBJ2-7; D remains unclear. The CDR3 length is 12 residues. Germline V CDR1 and CDR2: MDHEN, SYDVKM. V was cut by 5 bases and J by 1 base, with 6 bases left in between. The CDR3 nucleotides are TGTGCCAGCAGTACCCATTCCTACGAGCAGTACTTC. Translating it yields CASSTHSYEQYF.

With regard to this clone: Other DNA sequences in this sample translate to the same CDR3. The rearrangement joins TRBV27 to TRBJ1-5, with a tentative D call TRBD1 (5 bases). The CDR3 extends over 14 amino acids. The V and J ends lost 0 bases and 4 bases respectively, with 7 bases between them. Germline lookup yields CDR1 MNHEY and CDR2 SMNVEV (reference sequence). CDR3 sequence reads: CASSLSGGNQPQHF. CDR3 nucleotide sequence: TGTGCCAGCAGTTTATCGGGGGGGAATCAGCCCCAGCATTTT.

The chain employs TRBV27 and TRBJ2-5; 7 bases are a match to TRBD2. This CDR3 is 13 amino acids long. Germline CDR1 MNHEY, CDR2 SMNVEV (reference sequence). Trimming at V came to 1 base and at J to 5 bases, leaving 1 base not matched to a gene. Written as DNA, the CDR3 is TGTGCCAGCAGTTTATTCGGGGGGGAGACCCAGTACTTC. Its translation: CASSLFGGETQYF.

This clone is medium-sized in the sample. The V and J genes are TRBV5-4 and TRBJ2-2, with D uncertain. The V gene's germline CDR1 is SGHNT and CDR2 YYREEE (reference sequence). Trimming removed 2 bases from V and 1 base from J, with 3 bases in between. The length of the CDR3 is 13 residues. The CDR3 reads CASSFWNTGELFF. The CDR3 DNA sequence: TGTGCCAGCAGCTTTTGGAACACCGGGGAGCTGTTTTTT.

The rearrangement uses TRBV4-2 and TRBJ2-5; D might be TRBD1 or TRBD2, each matching 5 bases. The CDR3 has 18 amino acids. Trimming took off 4 bases at V and 5 bases at J, with 26 bases between the two ends. The V gene's germline CDR1 is LGHNA and CDR2 YNFKEQ. CDR3 nucleotide sequence: TGTGCCAGCAGCCCGAATCAACTGACGGGTGGGGGAGTGGAGACCCAGTACTTC. Translating gives CASSPNQLTGGGVETQYF.

The CDR3 DNA reads as TGTGCCAGCAGTGATAGCGGGAGGGCCAGCTACAATGAGCAGTTCTTC. It encodes CASSDSGRASYNEQFF. This chain connects TRBV6-4 to TRBJ2-1; 11 bases match TRBD2. In germline, CDR1 is MRHNA, CDR2 SNTAGT. Trimming took 3 bases from V and 3 from J; bases not matched to a gene: 4. This CDR3 region has 16 residues.

The rearrangement joins TRBV7-3 to TRBJ2-7; D may be TRBD2 (5 bases). Trimming removed 3 bases at V and 6 bases at J, with 12 bases between. Looked up from germline, CDR1 is SGHTA and CDR2 is FQGTGA. CDR3 length equals 13 residues. The CDR3 spells CASSLGVGSEQYF. In nucleotides, the CDR3 is TGTGCCAGCAGCTTGGGAGTGGGTAGCGAGCAGTACTTC.

The chain has TRBV27 and TRBJ1-6; the match to TRBD1 covers 9 bases. The V gene's germline CDR1 is MNHEY and CDR2 SMNVEV (reference sequence). The trim removed 2 bases at V and 7 bases at J, leaving 3 bases unmatched. CDR3 size: 15 residues. CDR3 nucleotides: TGTGCCAGCAGTTTACAGACAGGGGGGAATTCACCCCTCCACTTT. Protein sequence: CASSLQTGGNSPLHF.

V usage is TRBV5-1 and J usage is TRBJ1-6, with D possibly TRBD1 on 6 matching bases. Germline assignment: CDR1 SGHRS and CDR2 YFSETQ. The CDR3 runs 16 residues. With 3 bases removed from V and 4 bases from J, the gap between germline ends came to 14 bases. The CDR3 here is CASSSREDRYNSPLHF. The CDR3 DNA reads TGCGCCAGCAGCTCAAGGGAGGACAGATATAATTCACCCCTCCACTTT.

The rearrangement joins TRBV6-5 to TRBJ2-3, with no clear D. CDR1 and CDR2 (germline): MNHEY, SVGAGI. The V end was cut by 0 bases, the J end by 6 bases, with 7 bases between. The length of the CDR3 is 13 residues. The CDR3 sequence: CASSYSGSDTQYF. In nucleotides, the CDR3 is TGTGCCAGCAGTTACTCGGGTTCGGATACGCAGTATTTT.

The CDR3 DNA reads TGCGCCAGCAGCGCCGGGACTGAGCAGTACTTC. This gives the protein CASSAGTEQYF. The rearrangement joins TRBV5-1 to TRBJ2-7, with D possibly being TRBD2 (6 bases). V was shortened by 4 bases and J by 7 bases, with 9 bases between the two germline ends. This CDR3 spans 11 amino acids. CDR1 and CDR2 from the germline V gene are SGHRS and YFSETQ. Full variable domain (remainder filled in from reference TRBV5-1 and TRBJ2-7): KAGVTQTPRYLIKTRGQQVTLSCSPISGHRSVSWYQQTPGQGLQFLFEYFSETQRNKGNFPGRFSGRQFSNSRSEMNVSTLELGDSALYLCASSAGTEQYFGPGTRLTVT.

CDR3 DNA: TGTGCCAGCAGCTTATATTTCGAGCCAGGGGGGACCCAGTACTTC. The encoded protein is CASSLYFEPGGTQYF. This chain joins TRBV11-2 and TRBJ2-5; 7 bases match TRBD1. CDR1 and CDR2 from the germline V gene are SGHAT and FQNNGV. The V and J ends lost 2 bases and 7 bases, in that order; junction bases with no gene match: 10. The CDR3 consists of 15 residues.

V and J are TRBV6-5 and TRBJ1-2, with a possible D match to TRBD1 (5 bases). The germline V gene encodes CDR1 MNHEY and CDR2 SVGAGI. V dropped 2 bases and J dropped 5 bases, with 9 bases sitting between them. CDR3 length: 13 amino acids. CDR3 in amino acids: CASSYAEGYGYTF. CDR3 nucleotides: TGTGCCAGCAGTTACGCCGAGGGGTATGGCTACACCTTC.

The chain combines TRBV12-5 with TRBJ1-1; D might be TRBD1 (5 bases). Trimming cost V 7 bases and J 4 bases, with 13 bases left between them. The CDR3 consists of 13 residues. Germline CDR1 is LGHNT and CDR2 is FRNRAP. The CDR3 nucleotides are TGTGCTAGTGATGGCCAGGGCGGCACTGAAGCTTTCTTT. Its translation is CASDGQGGTEAFF.

The V and J genes are TRBV13 and TRBJ1-1; D perhaps matches TRBD1 (6 bases). The CDR3 spans 14 residues. V lost 4 bases, J lost 1 base, and 10 bases lay in between. Germline CDR1 PRHDT, CDR2 FYEKMQ (reference sequence). As DNA, the CDR3 is TGTGCCAGCAGCTGGGGACAACCGAACACTGAAGCTTTCTTT. Its translation is CASSWGQPNTEAFF. The complete variable domain, with remaining parts taken from reference TRBV13 and TRBJ1-1, reads AAGVIQSPRHLIKEKRETATLKCYPIPRHDTVYWYQQGPGQDPQFLISFYEKMQSDKGSIPDRFSAQQFSDYHSELNMSSLELGDSALYFCASSWGQPNTEAFFGQGTRLTVV.

Concerning this clone: Other DNA sequences within the sample encode an identical CDR3. The genes are TRBV9 and TRBJ1-5; D gene uncertain. The CDR3 is 13 residues long. The V gene's germline CDR1 is SGDLS and CDR2 YYNGEE. Between the trimmed V and J ends, which lost 0 bases and 4 bases, there was a span of 5 bases. Here the CDR3 DNA reads TGTGCCAGCAGCGTAGGTGATAATCAGCCCCAGCATTTT. Translation: CASSVGDNQPQHF. The whole variable domain, remainder taken from reference TRBV9 and TRBJ1-5, is DSGVTQTPKHLITATGQRVTLRCSPRSGDLSVYWYQQSLDQGLQFLIQYYNGEERAKGNILERFSAQQFPDLHSELNLSSLELGDSALYFCASSVGDNQPQHFGDGTRLSIL.